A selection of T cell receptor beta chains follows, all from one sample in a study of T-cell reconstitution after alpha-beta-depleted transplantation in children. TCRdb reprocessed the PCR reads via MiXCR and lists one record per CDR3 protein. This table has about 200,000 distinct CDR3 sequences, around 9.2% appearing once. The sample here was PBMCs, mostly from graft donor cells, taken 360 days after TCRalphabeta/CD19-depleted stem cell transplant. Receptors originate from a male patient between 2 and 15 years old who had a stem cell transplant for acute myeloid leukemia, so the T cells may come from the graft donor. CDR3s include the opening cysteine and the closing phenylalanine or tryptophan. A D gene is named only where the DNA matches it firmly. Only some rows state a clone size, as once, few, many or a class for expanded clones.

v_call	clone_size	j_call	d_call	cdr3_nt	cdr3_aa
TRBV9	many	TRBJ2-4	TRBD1	TGTGCCAGCAGCCCAAGGGGAGACAGGGTGGCCAAAAACATTCAGTACTTC	CASSPRGDRVAKNIQYF
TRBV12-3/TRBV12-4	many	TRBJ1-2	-	TGTGCCAGCAGTTCGCTGGTAGGTGGCTACACCTTC	CASSSLVGGYTF
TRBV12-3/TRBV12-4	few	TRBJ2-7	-	TGTGCCAGCAGTGAGGTGGTTGGAGGCGAGCAGTACTTC	CASSEVVGGEQYF
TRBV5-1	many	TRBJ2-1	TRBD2	TGCGCCAGCAGCAACACGACTACTAGCGGGATAGTCTACAATGAGCAGTTCTTC	CASSNTTTSGIVYNEQFF
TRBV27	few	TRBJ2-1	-	TGTGCCAGCAGTTTTGGGGTGGGGCTAGTCAATGAGCAGTTCTTC	CASSFGVGLVNEQFF
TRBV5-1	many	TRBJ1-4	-	TGCGCCAGCAGCTTCGACAGCTCGGATAATGAAAAACTGTTTTTT	CASSFDSSDNEKLFF
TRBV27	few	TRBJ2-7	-	TGTGCCAGCAGCACAGGGAGCTCCTACGAGCAGTACTTC	CASSTGSSYEQYF
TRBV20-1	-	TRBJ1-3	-	TGCAGTGCTAGTCCAGATGGAAACACCATATATTTT	CSASPDGNTIYF
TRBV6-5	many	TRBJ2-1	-	TGTGCCAGCAGTTACCAGTATCTCAATGAGCAGTTCTTC	CASSYQYLNEQFF
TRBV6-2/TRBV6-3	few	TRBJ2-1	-	TGTGCCAGCTTGCCAGACGGTGCCTACAATGAGCAGTTCTTC	CASLPDGAYNEQFF
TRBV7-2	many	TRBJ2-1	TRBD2	TGTGCCAGCAGCTTAGCTTGGACTAGCGGGAGGCCTTCCCTAGCCAGCTCCTACAATGAGCAGTTCTTC	CASSLAWTSGRPSLASSYNEQFF
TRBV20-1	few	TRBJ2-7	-	TGCAGTGCTAGATCCAGGGCTCTGCAGTACTTC	CSARSRALQYF
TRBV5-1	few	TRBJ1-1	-	TGCGCCAGCAGCTTGGACTCTGGTGAAGCTTTCTTT	CASSLDSGEAFF
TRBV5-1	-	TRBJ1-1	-	TGCGCCAGCAGCGTTTCGACAGCCGACAACACTGAAGCTTTCTTT	CASSVSTADNTEAFF
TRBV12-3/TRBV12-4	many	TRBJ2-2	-	TGTGCCAGCAGTTTAGCTAACTTAGACACCGGGGAGCTGTTTTTT	CASSLANLDTGELFF
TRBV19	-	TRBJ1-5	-	TGTGCCAGTAGAACCTTTGATAGCAATCAGCCCCAGCATTTT	CASRTFDSNQPQHF
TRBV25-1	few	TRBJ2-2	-	TGTGCCAGCAGTGAATCCCTCGGGGCGGGACCGAACACCGGGGAGCTGTTTTTT	CASSESLGAGPNTGELFF
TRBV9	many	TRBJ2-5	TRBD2	TGTGCCAGCAGCGTAGGATCCCCTAGCGGGAGGCTCCTGTACCAAGAGACCCAGTACTTC	CASSVGSPSGRLLYQETQYF
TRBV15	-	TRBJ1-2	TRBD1	TGTGCCACCAGCAGCGACAGGGAAGGAAGCTATGGCTACACCTTC	CATSSDREGSYGYTF
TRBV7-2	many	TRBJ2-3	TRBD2	TGTGCCAGCCGGGGGGGATTCACAGATACGCAGTATTTT	CASRGGFTDTQYF
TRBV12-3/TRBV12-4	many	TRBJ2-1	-	TGTGCCAGCAGTTTGCGGCGTAACAATGAGCAGTTCTTC	CASSLRRNNEQFF
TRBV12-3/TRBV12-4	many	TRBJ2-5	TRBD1	TGTGCCAGCAGTTGGGGACAGATCCAAGAGACCCAGTACTTC	CASSWGQIQETQYF
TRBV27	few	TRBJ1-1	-	TGTGCCAGCAGTTTCGTCAGGATGAACACTGAAGCTTTCTTT	CASSFVRMNTEAFF
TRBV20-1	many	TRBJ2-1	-	TGCAGTGCTGGTGGGAGAGCGGACAATGAGCAGTTCTTC	CSAGGRADNEQFF
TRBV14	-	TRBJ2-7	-	TGTGCCAGCAGCCAACGCTTGACAGCATTCTACGAGCAGTACTTC	CASSQRLTAFYEQYF
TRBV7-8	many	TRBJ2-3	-	TGTGCCAGCAGCTCTGGTAGGGTAGATACGCAGTATTTT	CASSSGRVDTQYF
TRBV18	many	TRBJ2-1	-	TGTGCCAGCTCACCCGACGGGGAGCAGTTCTTC	CASSPDGEQFF
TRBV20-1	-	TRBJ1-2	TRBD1	TGCAGTGCTATTTTACAGGGGGCGAATCTGGACTATGGCTACACCTTC	CSAILQGANLDYGYTF
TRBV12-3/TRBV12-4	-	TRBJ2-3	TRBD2	TGTGCCAGCAGTCAAAGAGGGACTAGCGGGAGTAGTACAGATACGCAGTATTTT	CASSQRGTSGSSTDTQYF
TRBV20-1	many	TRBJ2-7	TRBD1	TGCAGTGCTAGAAGGGGACAGGGCTCCTACGAGCAGTACTTC	CSARRGQGSYEQYF
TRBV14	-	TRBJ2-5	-	TGTGCCAGCAGCCAAGTGACCCAACCGAGACAAGAGACCCAGTACTTC	CASSQVTQPRQETQYF
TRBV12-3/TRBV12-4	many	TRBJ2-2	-	TGTGCCAGCAGTTTATTGGAGCTAACTACCGGGGAGCTGTTTTTT	CASSLLELTTGELFF
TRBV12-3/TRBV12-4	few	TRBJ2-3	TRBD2	TGTGCCAGCAGCATCCCACCTAGCGGGACAGATACGCAGTATTTT	CASSIPPSGTDTQYF
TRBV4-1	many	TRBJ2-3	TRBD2	TGCGCCAGCCGGGGGGGCCGAGATACGCAGTATTTT	CASRGGRDTQYF
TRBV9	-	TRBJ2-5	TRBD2	TGTGCCAGCAGCTTGGGACTAGCGGGGTCCCAAGAGACCCAGTACTTC	CASSLGLAGSQETQYF
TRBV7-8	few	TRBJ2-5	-	TGTGCCAGCAGCCCCGGGACAAACCAAGAGACCCAGTACTTC	CASSPGTNQETQYF
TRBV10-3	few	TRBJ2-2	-	TGTGCCATCAGTGAGTTCGGGAGCACCGGGGAGCTGTTTTTT	CAISEFGSTGELFF
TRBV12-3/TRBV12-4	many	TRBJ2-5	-	TGTGCCAGCAGTTTAGGCGGCAGCTTTCAAGAGACCCAGTACTTC	CASSLGGSFQETQYF
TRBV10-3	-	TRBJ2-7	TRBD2	TGTGCCATCAGGGGGCGGGAGTTATCCTACGAGCAGTACTTC	CAIRGRELSYEQYF
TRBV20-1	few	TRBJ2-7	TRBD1	TGCAGTGCTAGAGATACAGGGGGCCAATACGAGCAGTACTTC	CSARDTGGQYEQYF
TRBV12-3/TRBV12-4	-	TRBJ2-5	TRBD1	TGTGCCAGCAGTAAAACCCGGGACAGAATCGCCCAAGAGACCCAGTACTTC	CASSKTRDRIAQETQYF
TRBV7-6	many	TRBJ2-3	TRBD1	TGTGCCAGCAGCTTAGGGACAGGGGGTCGCACAGATACGCAGTATTTT	CASSLGTGGRTDTQYF
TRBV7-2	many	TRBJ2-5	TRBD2	TGTGCCAGCAGCTTAGGGCTAGCGGGACGGGAGACCCAGTACTTC	CASSLGLAGRETQYF
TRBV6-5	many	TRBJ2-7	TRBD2	TGTGCCAGCAGTTACATTACTCCGGGACTAGCGGACGAGCAGTACTTC	CASSYITPGLADEQYF
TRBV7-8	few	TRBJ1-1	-	TGTGCCAGCAGCTTAGCGGGGGCGCGGATGACTGAAGCTTTCTTT	CASSLAGARMTEAFF
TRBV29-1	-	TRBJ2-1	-	TGCAGCGTTGCGAGTTTGTCGGTTTGGCAGTTCTTC	CSVASLSVWQFF
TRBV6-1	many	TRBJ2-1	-	TGTGCCAGTCTCCCATCCGGCCTTAGTCTTACATCCTACAATGAGCAGTTCTTC	CASLPSGLSLTSYNEQFF
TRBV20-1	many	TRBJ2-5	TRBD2	TGCAGTGCTAGTGCCGGGACTAGGACAGAGACCCAGTACTTC	CSASAGTRTETQYF
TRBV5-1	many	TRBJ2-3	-	TGCGCCAGCAGCTCAGGGGTCGCGGTTGGAGATACGCAGTATTTT	CASSSGVAVGDTQYF
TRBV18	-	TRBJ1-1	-	TGTGCCAGCTCACCATCGAGCCGACCCGCTTTCTTT	CASSPSSRPAFF
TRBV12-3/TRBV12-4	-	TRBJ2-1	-	TGTGCCAGCAGAACCCAGAAGGTCCGTGAGCAGTTCTTC	CASRTQKVREQFF
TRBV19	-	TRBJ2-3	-	TGTGCCAGTAAGGACCCCCCAAGCGGCACAGATACGCAGTATTTT	CASKDPPSGTDTQYF